The TCR beta chain under discussion was sequenced for a study of identical twins. Turning to this clonotype: Its antigen is unidentified.

TCRdb independently ran MiXCR on the 5' RACE reads; one entry per CDR3 protein. The sample has some 590,000 distinct CDR3 sequences, more than 9% seen once. The trim removed 4 bases at V and 0 bases at J, leaving 3 bases unmatched. Per the germline V gene, CDR1 is LGHNA and CDR2 is YNFKEQ. The CDR3 contains 15 residues. Study results and caveats: Fewer insertions characterized abundant cord blood beta clonotypes, whereas memory repertoires showed none.

The same specimen was also included in a second study, on yellow fever vaccine responses in identical twins. That work contributes: Reportedly, twins showed a vaccine T cell response that looked partly convergent and partly personalized.

The TCR was taken from a young woman in good health. The specimen sequenced was PBMCs. The chain is built from TRBV4-2 and TRBJ2-3; 8 bases are a match to TRBD1. The CDR3 DNA reads TGTGCCAGCAGCCCTAGGGACAGGAGCACAGATACGCAGTATTTT. It yields the protein CASSPRDRSTDTQYF.